These 3 T cell receptor beta chains share one sample of origin, sequenced in a study of blood T cell repertoires in COVID-19. Here immunoSEQ multiplex PCR was the method, and the copy in TCRdb shows in-frame clones only, minus some. There are roughly 8,600 clones in the sample; about 88% occur only once, and 18% lies in the top ten. The sequencing sample was made of peripheral blood. These receptors were collected from a human donor with active COVID-19. The donor label of this sample is uncertain.

A single count supports this clone. The DNA of the CDR3 is TGTGCCAGCACTATCCTCGGGGGAGGGGAAGATGGCTACACCTTC. It specifies CASTILGGGEDGYTF. The J gene is TRBJ1-2, the V gene TRBV5-4; D perhaps matches TRBD1 (5 bases). Germline CDR1 is SGHNT and CDR2 is YYREEE (reference sequence). The CDR3 consists of 15 residues. Trimming removed 6 bases at V and 6 bases at J, with 21 bases between.

Only one count was recorded for this clone. V and J are TRBV5-1 and TRBJ2-3, with a possible D match to TRBD1 (6 bases). Germline values: CDR1 SGHRS, CDR2 YFSETQ. The CDR3 extends over 15 amino acids. Between the trimmed V and J ends, which lost 4 bases and 6 bases, there was a span of 18 bases. The CDR3 region is CASSRTGYLGDTQYF. The DNA of the CDR3 is TGCGCCAGCAGCAGAACAGGGTACCTCGGGGATACGCAGTATTTT.

This clone was observed a single time. The rearrangement joins TRBV18 to TRBJ2-1, with a weak D call TRBD2 (5 bases). The length of the CDR3 is 14 residues. Per germline, CDR1 KGHSH and CDR2 LQKENI. Trimming left V 9 bases short and J 5 bases short, with 17 bases between. The CDR3 DNA reads TGTGCCAGTTTGATGGGGAGCCTTAACAATGAGCAGTTCTTC. It is translated as CASLMGSLNNEQFF.